These 19 T cell receptor beta chains share one sample of origin, sequenced in a study. TRBV12-4/TRBJ1-2 clonotypes were amplified with adaptor-ligated barcode primers. TCRdb re-called the multiplex PCR reads with MiXCR, one entry per CDR3 protein. The table lists 200 or so distinct CDR3 sequences, roughly 3% of them singletons. The sequenced material came from memory CD4+ T cells sorted from blood. Described subset: memory CD4+ T cells, CD4+CD45RO+CD25-. The receptor set was obtained from a female donor with breast cancer.

This chain links TRBV12-3 or TRBV12-4 with TRBJ1-2; a weak D match, TRBD1 (5 bases). V was clipped by 5 bases and J by 2 bases, with 9 bases between them. The CDR3 spans 13 residues. The CDR3 DNA reads as TGTGCCAGCAGTCCCAGGGACAACTATGGCTACACCTTC. Its protein is CASSPRDNYGYTF.

This clonotype is large within its sample. V gene TRBV12-3 or TRBV12-4 combines with J gene TRBJ1-2; TRBD1 aligns across 9 bases. After removal of 8 bases from V and 4 bases from J, the junction contained 2 bases not matched to a gene. CDR3 length equals 12 residues. The CDR3 protein is CASGTGIYGYTF. CDR3 DNA: TGTGCCAGCGGGACAGGGATCTATGGCTACACCTTC.

By share of the sample, this clonotype is large. The chain combines TRBV12-3 or TRBV12-4 with TRBJ1-2; D is unresolved. V lost 3 bases and J 2 bases, leaving 10 bases between the germline ends. The CDR3 is 14 residues long. The CDR3, as DNA: TGTGCCAGCAGTTTCACCCTCGGGAACTATGGCTACACCTTC. Translated, it gives CASSFTLGNYGYTF.

By frequency in the sample, this clonotype is large. The V gene is TRBV12-3 or TRBV12-4, the J gene TRBJ1-2; the D is unclear. Between the trimmed V and J ends, which lost 2 bases and 0 bases, there was a span of 7 bases. The CDR3 has 14 amino acids. As DNA, the CDR3 is TGTGCCAGCAGTTTATTCCCCTCTAACTATGGCTACACCTTC. Protein sequence: CASSLFPSNYGYTF.

Relative to its sample, this clonotype is large. V gene TRBV12-3 or TRBV12-4 combines with J gene TRBJ1-2; possibly TRBD1 for D (6 bases). This CDR3 is built from 14 residues. V gave up 6 bases and J gave up 4 bases, with 15 bases separating them. The CDR3 DNA reads TGTGCCAGCAGAGTTGGACAGTATGGCTATGGCTACACCTTC. Translated, it gives CASRVGQYGYGYTF.

This clonotype counts as medium-sized. V gene TRBV12-3 or TRBV12-4 combines with J gene TRBJ1-2; 7 bases map to TRBD1. V was pared by 2 bases and J by 4 bases, with 1 base of the junction left unmatched. This CDR3 has 13 amino acids. CDR3 nucleotides: TGTGCCAGCAGTTTAACAGGGGCCTATGGCTACACCTTC. Translated: CASSLTGAYGYTF.

This clonotype is judged medium-sized. This sequence joins TRBV12-3 or TRBV12-4 and TRBJ1-2; no clear D gene. The length of the CDR3 is 15 residues. V lost 4 bases, J lost 1 base, and 13 bases lay in between. The CDR3 nucleotides are TGTGCCAGCAGTTCTGGGCTGAGGGATAACTATGGCTACACCTTC. Translation: CASSSGLRDNYGYTF.

This clonotype was found a few times. In nucleotides, the CDR3 is TGTGCCAGCGGTGACACCCTCTATGGCTACACCTTC. Amino acid sequence: CASGDTLYGYTF. This sequence joins TRBV12-3 or TRBV12-4 and TRBJ1-2; D call uncertain. Trimming cost V 8 bases and J 4 bases, with 11 bases left between them. The CDR3 contains 12 residues.

Sample share makes this clonotype medium-sized. V usage is TRBV12-3 or TRBV12-4 and J usage is TRBJ1-2; D is possibly TRBD1 (5 bases). The CDR3 consists of 15 residues. V was shortened by 5 bases and J by 4 bases, with 17 bases between the two germline ends. In DNA, the CDR3 is TGTGCCAGCAGTATCGCAGGGTTTGTCCCCTATGGCTACACCTTC. Translating it yields CASSIAGFVPYGYTF.

The chain has TRBV12-3 or TRBV12-4 and TRBJ1-2; the D is unclear. The CDR3 sequence is 9 residues long. The V end was cut by 10 bases, the J end by 4 bases, with 4 bases between. CDR3 sequence: CAKGYGYTF. The CDR3 nucleotides are TGTGCCAAGGGCTATGGCTACACCTTC.

In its sample, this clonotype ranks as medium-sized (0.01 to 0.1%). The rearrangement links TRBV12-3 or TRBV12-4 to TRBJ1-2; D perhaps matches TRBD1 (6 bases). The CDR3 has 12 amino acids. Trimming took 7 bases from V and 3 from J, leaving 9 bases between them. The CDR3 reads CASTQGHYGYTF. As DNA, the CDR3 is TGTGCCAGCACCCAGGGGCACTATGGCTACACCTTC.

This clonotype ranks as medium-sized. The V call is TRBV12-3 or TRBV12-4, the J call TRBJ1-2; TRBD1 is a possible D gene (5 bases). This CDR3 contains 15 residues. Trimming cost V 5 bases and J 6 bases, with 19 bases left between them. CDR3 sequence (DNA): TGTGCCAGCAGTCCTACCCAGCAGGGTGTGCATGGCTACACCTTC. It codes for CASSPTQQGVHGYTF.

This clonotype is labeled large. V gene TRBV12-3 or TRBV12-4 combines with J gene TRBJ1-2; D is ambiguous. The CDR3 is 14 residues long. V gave up 4 bases and J gave up 0 bases, with 9 bases separating them. The CDR3 here is CASSSLGTNYGYTF. Here the CDR3 DNA reads TGTGCCAGCAGTTCTTTGGGCACTAACTATGGCTACACCTTC.

In this sample, this clonotype is medium-sized. The chain uses TRBV12-3 or TRBV12-4 and TRBJ1-2, with TRBD1 as a possible D gene (6 bases). The V gene lost 5 bases and the J gene lost 2 bases, with 15 bases spanning the gap. The CDR3 length is 15 residues. The DNA of the CDR3 is TGTGCCAGCAGTCCGAGCGACAGGCACAACTATGGCTACACCTTC. Translation gives CASSPSDRHNYGYTF.

This clonotype is large by share. The DNA of the CDR3 is TGTGCCAGCAGTTTCGCCGCGACCCATGGCTACACCTTC. Protein sequence: CASSFAATHGYTF. The V and J genes are TRBV12-3 or TRBV12-4 and TRBJ1-2; D uncertain. V dropped 3 bases and J dropped 6 bases, with 11 bases sitting between them. This CDR3 is 13 amino acids long.

The chain combines TRBV12-3 or TRBV12-4 with TRBJ1-2, with D unclear. Trimming took off 6 bases at V and 5 bases at J, with 13 bases between the two ends. This CDR3 is built from 13 residues. CDR3 coding DNA: TGTGCCAGCAGCCCAGACGGCACTTATGGCTACACCTTC. Protein sequence: CASSPDGTYGYTF.

This clonotype is labeled large. V is TRBV12-3 or TRBV12-4 and J is TRBJ1-2; D is unclear. Trimming removed 5 bases from V and 3 bases from J, with 10 bases in between. The CDR3 contains 13 residues. In DNA form, the CDR3 reads TGTGCCAGCAGTCCTACAGCATACTATGGCTACACCTTC. Amino acids: CASSPTAYYGYTF.

Sample share makes this clonotype large (0.1 to 1%). The chain joins TRBV12-3 or TRBV12-4 to TRBJ1-2; TRBD1 aligns across 8 bases. V dropped 3 bases and J dropped 8; count of bases not matched to a gene: 8. This CDR3 contains 14 residues. The CDR3 here is CASSFRQGFRGYTF. The CDR3, as DNA: TGTGCCAGCAGTTTTAGACAGGGGTTCCGCGGCTACACCTTC.

Relative to its sample, this clonotype is large. This rearrangement joins TRBV12-3 or TRBV12-4 to TRBJ1-2; D gene unclear. This CDR3 is 15 amino acids long. V dropped 4 bases and J dropped 4 bases, with 16 bases sitting between them. The CDR3 DNA is TGTGCCAGCAGTTCGACGGATACCGGACTCTATGGCTACACCTTC. Translation gives CASSSTDTGLYGYTF.